This T cell receptor (beta chain) is drawn from a study of identical twins. No donor was unhealthy or non-Caucasian. This clonotype has a count of ten or more. The antigen is unknown. V lost 8 bases to trimming and J lost 3 bases, with 5 bases between them. The CDR3 covers 11 residues. Germline CDR1 SNHLY, CDR2 FYNNEI. TCRdb re-derived calls from the 5' RACE reads in MiXCR, one entry per CDR3 protein. The sample has some 1,600,000 distinct CDR3 sequences, about 30% seen once. Overall study findings and caveats: Insertions were reduced in abundant cord blood beta clonotypes but not in memory repertoires. For out-of-frame alpha sequences shared by twins, low generation probability was in excess. Conclusions leaned on cross-sectional statistical analysis and did not track the same donors over time.

The sequence came from a newborn girl in good health. The sample comprised cord blood. This chain links TRBV2 with TRBJ2-4, with D unresolved. The CDR3 reads CASVYKNIQYF. As DNA, the CDR3 is TGTGCCAGCGTTTACAAAAACATTCAGTACTTC.